What follows are 2 T cell receptor beta chains derived from one specimen sequenced in a study of blood T cells in healthy people across ages. It was with a sample-barcoded 5' primer and a J-beta primer mix that a second PCR of roughly 6 to 12 cycles was run. One entry per CDR3 protein, called by TCRdb with MiXCR from the 5' RACE reads. The sample includes hundreds of thousands of distinct CDR3 sequences, 40% to 45% of them seen just once. The sample consisted of blood. Receptor source: a man older than 75 in good health.

The chain combines TRBV7-2 with TRBJ2-7; a possible D gene is TRBD2 (6 bases). Trimming stripped 5 bases from V and 3 bases from J, with 20 bases between. The V gene's germline CDR1 is SGHTA and CDR2 FQGNSA. The length of the CDR3 is 16 residues. Here the CDR3 reads CASSATSNSDLYEQYF. The CDR3 DNA sequence: TGTGCCAGCAGCGCGACTAGTAACTCCGACCTCTACGAGCAGTACTTC.

The J gene is TRBJ2-7, the V gene TRBV15; D is unresolved. The CDR3 extends over 15 amino acids. In germline, CDR1 is LNHNV, CDR2 YYDKDF (reference sequence). The V and J ends lost 4 bases and 2 bases respectively, with 15 bases between them. The CDR3 region has the DNA TGTGCCACCAGCAACATTCAAGGAGTTACCTACGAGCAGTACTTC. This translates into CATSNIQGVTYEQYF. Together with reference TRBV15 and TRBJ2-7, the CDR3 gives the full variable domain: DAMVIQNPRYQVTQFGKPVTLSCSQTLNHNVMYWYQQKSSQAPKLLFHYYDKDFNNEADTPDNFQSRRPNTSFCFLDIRSPGLGDTAMYLCATSNIQGVTYEQYFGPGTRLTVT.